This T cell receptor beta chain was profiled in a study of OX40 agonist ivuxolimab in advanced cancers. Study details: Patients received ivuxolimab, an agonistic anti-OX40 (CD134) antibody. Findings and limits, study-wide: The antigen specificity of the peripheral T cells (those that were expanded) was not determined. Also showing low normalized T-cell clonal expansion were some of the nonresponders. In CD8+ T cells, expanded clones were on average more numerous than in CD4+.

V was cut by 0 bases and J by 3 bases, with 8 bases left in between. CDR1 is SGHRS, CDR2 YFSETQ, per germline. CDR3 length: 14 amino acids. Clones were read by immunoSEQ multiplex PCR, and TCRdb kept only the in-frame ones, dropping some. The sample lists under 80,000 clones; about nine tenths were seen once. Remarks on this clone: Its antigen is undetermined.

Specimen: CD4+ or CD8+ T cells sorted from blood, collected in a trial of the OX40 agonist ivuxolimab. V gene TRBV5-1 combines with J gene TRBJ2-3, with a possible D match to TRBD2 (6 bases). The clonotype was recovered from an adult with an advanced solid tumor such as melanoma, head and neck, liver or kidney cancer. This CDR3 reads CASSLVLATDTQYF. CDR3 DNA sequence: TGCGCCAGCAGCTTGGTTCTAGCGACAGATACGCAGTATTTT.